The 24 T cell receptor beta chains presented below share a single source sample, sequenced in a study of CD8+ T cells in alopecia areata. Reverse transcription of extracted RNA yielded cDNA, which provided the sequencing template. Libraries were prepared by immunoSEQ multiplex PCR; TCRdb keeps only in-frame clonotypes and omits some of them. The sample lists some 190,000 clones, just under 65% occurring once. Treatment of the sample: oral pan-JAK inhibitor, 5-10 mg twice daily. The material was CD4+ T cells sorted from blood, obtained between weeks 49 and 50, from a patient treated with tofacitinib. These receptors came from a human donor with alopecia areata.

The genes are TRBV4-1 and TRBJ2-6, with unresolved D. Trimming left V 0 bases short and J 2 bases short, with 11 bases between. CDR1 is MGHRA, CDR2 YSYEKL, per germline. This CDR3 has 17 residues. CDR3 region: CASSQEGSGTGANVLTF. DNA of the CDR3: TGCGCCAGCAGCCAAGAAGGTTCGGGCACTGGGGCCAACGTCCTGACTTTC.

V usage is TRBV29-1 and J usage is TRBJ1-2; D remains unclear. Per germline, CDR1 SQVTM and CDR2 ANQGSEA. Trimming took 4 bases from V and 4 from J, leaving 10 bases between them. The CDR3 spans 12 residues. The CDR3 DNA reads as TGCAGCGTTGCAGCAGATTCCTATGGCTACACCTTC. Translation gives CSVAADSYGYTF.

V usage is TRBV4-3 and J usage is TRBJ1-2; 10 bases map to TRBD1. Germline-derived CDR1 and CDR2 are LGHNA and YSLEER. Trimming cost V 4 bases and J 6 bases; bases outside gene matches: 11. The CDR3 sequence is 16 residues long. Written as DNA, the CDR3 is TGCGCCAGCAGCCGGGACAGGGGACAGGGACTCCATGGCTACACCTTC. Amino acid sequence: CASSRDRGQGLHGYTF.

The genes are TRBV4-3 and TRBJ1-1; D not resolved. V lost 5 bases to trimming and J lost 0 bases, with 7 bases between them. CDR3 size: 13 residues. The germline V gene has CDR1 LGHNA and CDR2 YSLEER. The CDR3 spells CASSSEMNTEAFF. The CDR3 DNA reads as TGCGCCAGCAGCTCGGAGATGAACACTGAAGCTTTCTTT.

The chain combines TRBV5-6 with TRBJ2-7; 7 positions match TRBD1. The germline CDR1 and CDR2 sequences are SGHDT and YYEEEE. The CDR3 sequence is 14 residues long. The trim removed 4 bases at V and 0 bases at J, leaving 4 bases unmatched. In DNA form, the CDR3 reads TGTGCCAGCAGCGAAGCAGGGGGCTCCTACGAGCAGTACTTC. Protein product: CASSEAGGSYEQYF.

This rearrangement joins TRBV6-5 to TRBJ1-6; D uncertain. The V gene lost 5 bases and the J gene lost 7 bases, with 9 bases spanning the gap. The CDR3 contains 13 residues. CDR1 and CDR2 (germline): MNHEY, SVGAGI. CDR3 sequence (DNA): TGTGCCAGCAGTCTGACACAGAATTCACCCCTCCACTTT. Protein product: CASSLTQNSPLHF.

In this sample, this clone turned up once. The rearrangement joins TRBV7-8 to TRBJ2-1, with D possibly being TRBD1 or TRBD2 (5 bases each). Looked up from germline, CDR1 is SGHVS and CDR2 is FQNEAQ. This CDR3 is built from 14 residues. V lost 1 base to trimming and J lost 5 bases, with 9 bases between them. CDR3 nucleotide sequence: TGTGCCAGCAGCTTAGTGGGACCGCACAATGAGCAGTTCTTC. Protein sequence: CASSLVGPHNEQFF.

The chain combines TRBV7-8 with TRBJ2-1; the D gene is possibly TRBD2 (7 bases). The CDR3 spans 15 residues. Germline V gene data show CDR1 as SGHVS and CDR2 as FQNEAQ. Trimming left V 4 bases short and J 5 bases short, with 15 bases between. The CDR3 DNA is TGTGCCAGCAGCTCGCTCCGGGGGGCCGACAATGAGCAGTTCTTC. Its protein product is CASSSLRGADNEQFF.

The CDR3 bases are TGCAGCGTTGAAGTTCAGGGCAGCATGACTGAAGCTTTCTTT. Protein: CSVEVQGSMTEAFF. This sequence joins TRBV29-1 and TRBJ1-1, with D perhaps matching TRBD1 (5 bases). Germline loops: CDR1 SQVTM, CDR2 ANQGSEA. The CDR3 has 14 amino acids. V lost 1 base and J 5 bases, leaving 14 bases between the germline ends.

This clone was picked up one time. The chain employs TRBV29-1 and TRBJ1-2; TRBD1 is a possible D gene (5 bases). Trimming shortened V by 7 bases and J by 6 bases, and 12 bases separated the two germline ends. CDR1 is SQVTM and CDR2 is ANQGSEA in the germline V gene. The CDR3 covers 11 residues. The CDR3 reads CSGESGNGYTF. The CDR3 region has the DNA TGCAGCGGCGAGTCAGGGAATGGCTACACCTTC.

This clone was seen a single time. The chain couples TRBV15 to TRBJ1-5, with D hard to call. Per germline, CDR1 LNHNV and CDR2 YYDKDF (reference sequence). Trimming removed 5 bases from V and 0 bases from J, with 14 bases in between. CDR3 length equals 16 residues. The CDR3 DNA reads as TGTGCCACCAGCCCAACGCCCGTTCATAGCAATCAGCCCCAGCATTTT. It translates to CATSPTPVHSNQPQHF.

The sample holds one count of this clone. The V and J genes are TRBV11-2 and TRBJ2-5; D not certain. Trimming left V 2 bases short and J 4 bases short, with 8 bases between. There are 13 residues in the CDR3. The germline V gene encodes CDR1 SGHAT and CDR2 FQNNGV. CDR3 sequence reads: CASSLWQLETQYF. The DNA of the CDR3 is TGTGCCAGCAGCTTATGGCAGCTAGAGACCCAGTACTTC.

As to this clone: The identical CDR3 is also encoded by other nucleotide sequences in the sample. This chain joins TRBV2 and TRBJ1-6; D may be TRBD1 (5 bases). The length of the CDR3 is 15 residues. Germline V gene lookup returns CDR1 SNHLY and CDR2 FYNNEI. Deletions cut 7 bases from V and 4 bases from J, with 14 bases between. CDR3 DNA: TGTGCCAGCAAGGTCCAGGACACTTATAATTCACCCCTCCACTTT. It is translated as CASKVQDTYNSPLHF.

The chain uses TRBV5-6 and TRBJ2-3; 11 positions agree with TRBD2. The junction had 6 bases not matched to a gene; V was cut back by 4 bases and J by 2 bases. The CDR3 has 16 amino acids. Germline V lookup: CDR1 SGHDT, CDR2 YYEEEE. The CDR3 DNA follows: TGTGCCAGCAGCACCCGACTAGCGGGGAACACAGATACGCAGTATTTT. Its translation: CASSTRLAGNTDTQYF.

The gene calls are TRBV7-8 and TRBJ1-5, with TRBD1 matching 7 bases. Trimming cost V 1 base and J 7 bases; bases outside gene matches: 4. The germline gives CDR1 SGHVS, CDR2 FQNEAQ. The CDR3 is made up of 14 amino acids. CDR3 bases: TGTGCCAGCAGCTTAGTAGGGGGCGGACAGCCCCAGCATTTT. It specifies CASSLVGGGQPQHF.

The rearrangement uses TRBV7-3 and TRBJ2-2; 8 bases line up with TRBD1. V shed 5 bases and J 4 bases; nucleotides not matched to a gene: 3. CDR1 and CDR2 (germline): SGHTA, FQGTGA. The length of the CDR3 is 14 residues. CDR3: CASSPDRGTGELFF. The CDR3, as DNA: TGTGCCAGCAGCCCTGACAGGGGCACCGGGGAGCTGTTTTTT. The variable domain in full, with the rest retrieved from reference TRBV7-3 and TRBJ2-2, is GAGVSQTPSNKVTEKGKYVELRCDPISGHTALYWYRQSLGQGPEFLIYFQGTGAADDSGLPNDRFFAVRPEGSVSTLKIQRTERGDSAVYLCASSPDRGTGELFFGEGSRLTVL.

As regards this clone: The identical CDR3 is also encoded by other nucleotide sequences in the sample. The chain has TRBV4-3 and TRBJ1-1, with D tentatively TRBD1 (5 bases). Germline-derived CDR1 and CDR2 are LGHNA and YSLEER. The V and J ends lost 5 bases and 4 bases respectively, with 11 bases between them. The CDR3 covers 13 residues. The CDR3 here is CASSGTGVTEAFF. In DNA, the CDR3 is TGCGCCAGCAGCGGAACAGGAGTCACTGAAGCTTTCTTT.

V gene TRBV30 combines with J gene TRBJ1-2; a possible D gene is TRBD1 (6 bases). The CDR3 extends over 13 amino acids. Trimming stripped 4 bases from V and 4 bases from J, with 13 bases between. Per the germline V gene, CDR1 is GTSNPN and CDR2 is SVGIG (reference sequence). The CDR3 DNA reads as TGTGCCTGGACTTCAGGGGTCATCTATGGCTACACCTTC. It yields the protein CAWTSGVIYGYTF. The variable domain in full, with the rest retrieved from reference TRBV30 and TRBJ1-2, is SQTIHQWPATLVQPVGSPLSLECTVEGTSNPNLYWYRQAAGRGLQLLFYSVGIGQISSEVPQNLSASRPQDRQFILSSKKLLLSDSGFYLCAWTSGVIYGYTFGSGTRLTVV.

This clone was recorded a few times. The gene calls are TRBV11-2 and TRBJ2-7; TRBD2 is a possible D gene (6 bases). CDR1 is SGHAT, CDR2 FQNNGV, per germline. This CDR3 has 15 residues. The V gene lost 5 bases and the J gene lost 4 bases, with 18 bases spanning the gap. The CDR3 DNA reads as TGTGCCAGCAGCCTACATGGAATCGGGGGTTACGAGCAGTACTTC. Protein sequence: CASSLHGIGGYEQYF.

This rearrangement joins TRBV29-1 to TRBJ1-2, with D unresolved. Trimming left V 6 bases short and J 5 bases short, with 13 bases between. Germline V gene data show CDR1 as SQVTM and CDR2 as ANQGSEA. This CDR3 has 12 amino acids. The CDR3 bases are TGCAGCGTCAATACCGGCCAATATGGCTACACCTTC. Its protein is CSVNTGQYGYTF.

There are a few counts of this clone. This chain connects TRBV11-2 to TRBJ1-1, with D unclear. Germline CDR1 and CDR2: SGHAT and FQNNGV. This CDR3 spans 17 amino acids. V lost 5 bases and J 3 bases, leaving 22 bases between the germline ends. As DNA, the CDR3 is TGTGCCAGCAGCCCCACTCTGACCCGGGGAAGGGACACTGAAGCTTTCTTT. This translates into CASSPTLTRGRDTEAFF.

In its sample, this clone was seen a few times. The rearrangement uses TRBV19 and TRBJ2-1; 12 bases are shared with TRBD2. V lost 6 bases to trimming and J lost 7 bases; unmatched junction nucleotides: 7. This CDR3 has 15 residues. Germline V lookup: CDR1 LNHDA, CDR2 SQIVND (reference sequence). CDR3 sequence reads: CASSTGLAGRNEQFF. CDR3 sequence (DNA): TGTGCCAGTAGCACCGGACTAGCGGGGAGGAATGAGCAGTTCTTC. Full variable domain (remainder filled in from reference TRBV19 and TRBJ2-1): DGGITQSPKYLFRKEGQNVTLSCEQNLNHDAMYWYRQDPGQGLRLIYYSQIVNDFQKGDIAEGYSVSREKKESFPLTVTSAQKNPTAFYLCASSTGLAGRNEQFFGPGTRLTVL.

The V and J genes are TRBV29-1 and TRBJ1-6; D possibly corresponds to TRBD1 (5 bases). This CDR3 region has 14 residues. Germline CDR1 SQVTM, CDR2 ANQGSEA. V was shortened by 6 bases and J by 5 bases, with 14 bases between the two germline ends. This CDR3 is CSVSDNLNNSPLHF. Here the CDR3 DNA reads TGCAGCGTCTCGGACAATCTAAATAATTCACCCCTCCACTTT. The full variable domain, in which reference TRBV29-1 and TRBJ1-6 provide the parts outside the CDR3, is SAVISQKPSRDICQRGTSLTIQCQVDSQVTMMFWYRQQPGQSLTLIATANQGSEATYESGFVIDKFPISRPNLTFSTLTVSNMSPEDSSIYLCSVSDNLNNSPLHFGNGTRLTVT.

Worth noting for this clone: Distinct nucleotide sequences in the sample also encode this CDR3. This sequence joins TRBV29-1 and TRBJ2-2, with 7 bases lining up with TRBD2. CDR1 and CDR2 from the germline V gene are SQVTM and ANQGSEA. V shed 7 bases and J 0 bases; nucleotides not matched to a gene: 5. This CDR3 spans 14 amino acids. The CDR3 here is CSAGTTANTGELFF. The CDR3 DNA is TGCAGCGCGGGGACTACCGCGAACACCGGGGAGCTGTTTTTT.